This T cell receptor beta chain was sequenced in a study of T cell responses to AZD1222 COVID-19 vaccine. Findings and limits, study-wide: The study found Spike-specific TCR breadth and depth rose after two AZD1222 doses.

This clone was picked up one time. Antigen unknown. Whether given at about 4 or about 12 weeks, second doses were pooled. V gave up 4 bases and J gave up 0 bases; unmatched junction bases: 6. The CDR3 has 16 residues. From germline, CDR1 is WSHSY and CDR2 SAAADI. Clones were read by immunoSEQ multiplex PCR, and TCRdb kept only the in-frame ones, dropping some. The sample holds roughly 180,000 clones, just over 90% seen once. This sequence originates from an adult who received the AZD1222 COVID-19 vaccine. The gene calls are TRBV10-2 and TRBJ2-1; 7 bases align to TRBD2. Sequenced here: peripheral blood, sampled 28 days after the second AZD1222 dose. The CDR3 DNA sequence: TGCGCCAGCAGTGGGTTGGGCGGGAGCTCCTACAATGAGCAGTTCTTC. Translating it yields CASSGLGGSSYNEQFF.